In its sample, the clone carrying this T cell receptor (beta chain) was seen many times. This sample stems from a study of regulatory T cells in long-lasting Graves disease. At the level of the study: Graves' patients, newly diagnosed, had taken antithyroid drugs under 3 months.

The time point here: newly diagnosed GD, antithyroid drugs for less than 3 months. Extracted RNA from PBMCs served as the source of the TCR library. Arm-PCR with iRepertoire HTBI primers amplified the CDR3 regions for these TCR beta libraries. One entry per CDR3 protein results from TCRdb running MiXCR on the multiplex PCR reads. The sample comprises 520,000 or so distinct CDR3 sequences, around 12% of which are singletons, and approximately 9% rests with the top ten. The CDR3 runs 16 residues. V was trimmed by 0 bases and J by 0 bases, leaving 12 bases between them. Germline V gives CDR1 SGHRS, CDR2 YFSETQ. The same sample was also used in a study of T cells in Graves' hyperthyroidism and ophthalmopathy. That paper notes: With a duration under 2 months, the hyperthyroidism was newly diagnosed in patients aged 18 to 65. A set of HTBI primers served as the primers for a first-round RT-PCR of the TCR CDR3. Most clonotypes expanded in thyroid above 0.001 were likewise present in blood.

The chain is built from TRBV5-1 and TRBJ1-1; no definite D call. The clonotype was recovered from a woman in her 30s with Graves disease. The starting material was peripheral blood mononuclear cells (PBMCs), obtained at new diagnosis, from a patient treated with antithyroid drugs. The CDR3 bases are TGCGCCAGCAGCTTGGAGCGGTTTGGGGTGAACACTGAAGCTTTCTTT. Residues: CASSLERFGVNTEAFF.